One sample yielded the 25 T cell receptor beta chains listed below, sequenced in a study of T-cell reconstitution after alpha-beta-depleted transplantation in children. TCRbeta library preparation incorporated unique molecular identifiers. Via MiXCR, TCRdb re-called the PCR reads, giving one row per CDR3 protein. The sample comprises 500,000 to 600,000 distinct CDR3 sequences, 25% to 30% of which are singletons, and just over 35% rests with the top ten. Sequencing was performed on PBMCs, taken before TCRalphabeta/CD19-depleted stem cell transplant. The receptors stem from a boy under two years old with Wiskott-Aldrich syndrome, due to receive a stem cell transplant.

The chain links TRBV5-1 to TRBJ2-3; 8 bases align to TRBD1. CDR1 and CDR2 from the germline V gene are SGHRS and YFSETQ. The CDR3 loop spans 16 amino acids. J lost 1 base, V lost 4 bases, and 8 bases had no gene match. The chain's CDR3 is CASSIDRGDGTDTQYF. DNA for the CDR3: TGCGCCAGCAGCATAGACAGGGGTGATGGCACAGATACGCAGTATTTT. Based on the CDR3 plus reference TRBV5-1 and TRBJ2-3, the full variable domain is KAGVTQTPRYLIKTRGQQVTLSCSPISGHRSVSWYQQTPGQGLQFLFEYFSETQRNKGNFPGRFSGRQFSNSRSEMNVSTLELGDSALYLCASSIDRGDGTDTQYFGPGTRLTVL.

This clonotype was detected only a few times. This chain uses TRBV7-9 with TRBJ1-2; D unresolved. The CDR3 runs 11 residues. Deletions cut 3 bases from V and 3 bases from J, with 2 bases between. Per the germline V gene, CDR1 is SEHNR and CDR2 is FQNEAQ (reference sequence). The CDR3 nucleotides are TGTGCCAGCAGCTTCGACTATGGCTACACCTTC. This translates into CASSFDYGYTF.

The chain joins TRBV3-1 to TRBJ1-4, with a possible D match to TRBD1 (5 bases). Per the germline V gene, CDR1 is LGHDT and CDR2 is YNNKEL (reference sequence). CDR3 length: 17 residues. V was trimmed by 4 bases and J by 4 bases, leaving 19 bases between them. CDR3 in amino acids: CASSRDPTDGRNEKLFF. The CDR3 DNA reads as TGTGCCAGCAGCCGGGACCCGACCGACGGCCGTAATGAAAAACTGTTTTTT.

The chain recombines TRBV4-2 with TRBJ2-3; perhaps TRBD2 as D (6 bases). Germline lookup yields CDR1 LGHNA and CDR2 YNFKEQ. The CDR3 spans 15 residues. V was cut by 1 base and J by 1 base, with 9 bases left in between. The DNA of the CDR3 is TGTGCCAGCAGCCAAGCCCAGCGGGGCACAGATACGCAGTATTTT. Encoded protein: CASSQAQRGTDTQYF.

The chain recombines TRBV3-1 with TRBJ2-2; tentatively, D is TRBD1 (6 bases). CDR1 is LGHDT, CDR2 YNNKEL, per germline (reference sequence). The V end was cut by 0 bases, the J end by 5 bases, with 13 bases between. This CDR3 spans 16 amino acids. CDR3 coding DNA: TGTGCCAGCAGCCAAGACAGGGGCGCGTATACCGGGGAGCTGTTTTTT. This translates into CASSQDRGAYTGELFF.

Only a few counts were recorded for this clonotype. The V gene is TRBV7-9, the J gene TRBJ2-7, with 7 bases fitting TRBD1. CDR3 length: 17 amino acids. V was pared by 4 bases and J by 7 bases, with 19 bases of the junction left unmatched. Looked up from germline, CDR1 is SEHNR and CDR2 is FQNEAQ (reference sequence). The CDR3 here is CASSSDPGQPLLEEQYF. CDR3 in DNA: TGTGCCAGCAGCTCCGATCCGGGACAGCCCCTTCTTGAAGAGCAGTACTTC.

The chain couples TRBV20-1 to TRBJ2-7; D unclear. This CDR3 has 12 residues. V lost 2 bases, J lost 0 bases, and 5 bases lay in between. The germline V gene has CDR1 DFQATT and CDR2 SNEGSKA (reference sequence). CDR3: CSARSVSYEQYF. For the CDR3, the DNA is TGCAGTGCTAGATCAGTCTCCTACGAGCAGTACTTC.

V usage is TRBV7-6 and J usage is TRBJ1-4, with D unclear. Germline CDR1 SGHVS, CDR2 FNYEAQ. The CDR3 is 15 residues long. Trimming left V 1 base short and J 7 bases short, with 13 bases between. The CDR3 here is CASSLGVGFGEKLFF. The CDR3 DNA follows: TGTGCCAGCAGCTTAGGGGTTGGGTTTGGTGAAAAACTGTTTTTT.

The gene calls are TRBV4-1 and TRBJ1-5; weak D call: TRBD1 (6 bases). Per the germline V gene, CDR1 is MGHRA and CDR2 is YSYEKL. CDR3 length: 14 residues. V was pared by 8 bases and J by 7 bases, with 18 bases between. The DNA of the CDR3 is TGCGCCAGCTCCCAGCTGGGGGCCACCCAGCCCCAGCATTTT. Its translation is CASSQLGATQPQHF.

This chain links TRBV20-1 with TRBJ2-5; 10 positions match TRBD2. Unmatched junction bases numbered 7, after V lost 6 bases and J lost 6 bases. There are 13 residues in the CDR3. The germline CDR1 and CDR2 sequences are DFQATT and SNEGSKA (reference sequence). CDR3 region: CSASLAGAKTQYF. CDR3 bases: TGCAGTGCATCCCTAGCGGGAGCCAAGACCCAGTACTTC.

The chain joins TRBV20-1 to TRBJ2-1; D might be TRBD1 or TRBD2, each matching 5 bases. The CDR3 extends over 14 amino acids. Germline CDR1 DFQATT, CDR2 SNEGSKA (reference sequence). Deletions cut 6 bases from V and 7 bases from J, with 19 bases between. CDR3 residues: CSARAGARVNEQFF. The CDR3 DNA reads TGCAGTGCCAGGGCCGGGGCCCGAGTAAATGAGCAGTTCTTC.

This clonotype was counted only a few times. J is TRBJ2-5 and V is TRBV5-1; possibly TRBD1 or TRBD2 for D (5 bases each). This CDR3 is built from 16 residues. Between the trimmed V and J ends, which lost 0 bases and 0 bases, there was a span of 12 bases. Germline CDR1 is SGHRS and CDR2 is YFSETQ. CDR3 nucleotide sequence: TGCGCCAGCAGCTTGGGCAGGGACCCGTACCAAGAGACCCAGTACTTC. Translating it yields CASSLGRDPYQETQYF.

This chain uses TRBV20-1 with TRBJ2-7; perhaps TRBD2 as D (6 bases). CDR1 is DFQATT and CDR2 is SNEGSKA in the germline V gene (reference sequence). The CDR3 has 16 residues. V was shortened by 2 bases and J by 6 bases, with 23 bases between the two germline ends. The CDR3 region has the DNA TGCAGTGCTAGACAAGGGACTCGCCGGCCTAACGGCGAGCAGTACTTC. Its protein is CSARQGTRRPNGEQYF.

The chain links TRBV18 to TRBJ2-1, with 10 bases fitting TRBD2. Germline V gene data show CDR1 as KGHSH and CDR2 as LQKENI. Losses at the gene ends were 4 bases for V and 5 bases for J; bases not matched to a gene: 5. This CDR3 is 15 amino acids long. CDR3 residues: CASSLLAGDHNEQFF. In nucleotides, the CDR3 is TGTGCCAGCTCACTTCTAGCGGGAGACCACAATGAGCAGTTCTTC.

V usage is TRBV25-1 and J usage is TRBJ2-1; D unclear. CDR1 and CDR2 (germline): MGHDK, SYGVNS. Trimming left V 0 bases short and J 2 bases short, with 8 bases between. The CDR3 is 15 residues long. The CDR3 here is CASSEYGGTYNEQFF. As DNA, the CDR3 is TGTGCCAGCAGTGAATATGGTGGAACCTACAATGAGCAGTTCTTC.

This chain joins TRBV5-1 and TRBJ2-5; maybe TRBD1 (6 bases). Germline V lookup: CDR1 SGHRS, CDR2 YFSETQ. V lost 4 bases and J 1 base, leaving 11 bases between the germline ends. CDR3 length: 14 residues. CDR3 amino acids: CASSGSTGQETQYF. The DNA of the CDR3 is TGCGCCAGCAGCGGATCGACAGGCCAAGAGACCCAGTACTTC.

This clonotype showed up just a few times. CDR3 coding DNA: TGTGCCAGCAGCCCTAGAGGGACAGGGTGGACCCAGTACTTC. Encoded protein: CASSPRGTGWTQYF. The chain employs TRBV7-6 and TRBJ2-5, with TRBD1 matching 9 bases. J gave up 7 bases and V 5 bases, and 8 bases lay outside the gene matches. This CDR3 region has 14 residues. Germline lookup yields CDR1 SGHVS and CDR2 FNYEAQ.

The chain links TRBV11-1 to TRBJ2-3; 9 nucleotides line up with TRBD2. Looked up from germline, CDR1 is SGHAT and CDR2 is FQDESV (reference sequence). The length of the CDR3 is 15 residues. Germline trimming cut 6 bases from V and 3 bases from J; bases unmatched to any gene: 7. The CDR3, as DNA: TGTGCCAGCAGTTTACCGGGACTAGCTACAGATACGCAGTATTTT. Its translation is CASSLPGLATDTQYF.

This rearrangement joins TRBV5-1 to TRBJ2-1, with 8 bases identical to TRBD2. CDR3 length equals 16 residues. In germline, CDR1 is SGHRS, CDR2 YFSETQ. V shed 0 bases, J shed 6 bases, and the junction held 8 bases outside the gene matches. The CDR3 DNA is TGCGCCAGCAGCTTGGAAGTCGGGAGGGCCCTCAATGAGCAGTTCTTC. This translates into CASSLEVGRALNEQFF. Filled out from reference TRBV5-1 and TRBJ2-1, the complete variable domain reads KAGVTQTPRYLIKTRGQQVTLSCSPISGHRSVSWYQQTPGQGLQFLFEYFSETQRNKGNFPGRFSGRQFSNSRSEMNVSTLELGDSALYLCASSLEVGRALNEQFFGPGTRLTVL.

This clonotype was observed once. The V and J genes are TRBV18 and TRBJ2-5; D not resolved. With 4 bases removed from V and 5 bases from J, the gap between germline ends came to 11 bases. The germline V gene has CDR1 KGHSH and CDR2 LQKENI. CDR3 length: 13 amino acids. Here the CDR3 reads CASSQGIDETQYF. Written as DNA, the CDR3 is TGTGCCAGCTCACAGGGAATTGACGAGACCCAGTACTTC.

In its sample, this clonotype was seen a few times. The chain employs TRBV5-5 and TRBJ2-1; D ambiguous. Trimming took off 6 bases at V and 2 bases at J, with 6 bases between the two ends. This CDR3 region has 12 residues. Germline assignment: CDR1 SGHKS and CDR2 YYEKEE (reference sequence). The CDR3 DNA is TGTGCCAGCACCGGACCCTACAATGAGCAGTTCTTC. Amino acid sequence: CASTGPYNEQFF.

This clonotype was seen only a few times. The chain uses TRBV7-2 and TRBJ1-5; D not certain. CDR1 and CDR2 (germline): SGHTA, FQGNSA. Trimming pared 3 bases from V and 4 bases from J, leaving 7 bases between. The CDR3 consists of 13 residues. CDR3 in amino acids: CASSFSDNQPQHF. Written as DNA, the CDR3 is TGTGCCAGCAGCTTTTCGGATAATCAGCCCCAGCATTTT. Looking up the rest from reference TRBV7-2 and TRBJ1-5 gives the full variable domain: GAGVSQSPSNKVTEKGKDVELRCDPISGHTALYWYRQSLGQGLEFLIYFQGNSAPDKSGLPSDRFSAERTGGSVSTLTIQRTQQEDSAVYLCASSFSDNQPQHFGDGTRLSIL.

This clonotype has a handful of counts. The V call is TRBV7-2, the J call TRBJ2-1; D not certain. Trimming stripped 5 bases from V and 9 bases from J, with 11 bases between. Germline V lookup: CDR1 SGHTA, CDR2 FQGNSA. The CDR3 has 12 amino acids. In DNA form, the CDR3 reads TGTGCCAGCAGCCCGTACTGGAGTGAGCAGTTCTTC. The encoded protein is CASSPYWSEQFF.

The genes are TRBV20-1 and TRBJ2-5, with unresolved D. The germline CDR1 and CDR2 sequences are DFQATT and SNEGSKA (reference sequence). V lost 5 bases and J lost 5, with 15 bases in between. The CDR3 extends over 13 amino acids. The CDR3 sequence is CSALALSGETQYF. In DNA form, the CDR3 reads TGCAGTGCTTTGGCGCTAAGTGGGGAGACCCAGTACTTC.

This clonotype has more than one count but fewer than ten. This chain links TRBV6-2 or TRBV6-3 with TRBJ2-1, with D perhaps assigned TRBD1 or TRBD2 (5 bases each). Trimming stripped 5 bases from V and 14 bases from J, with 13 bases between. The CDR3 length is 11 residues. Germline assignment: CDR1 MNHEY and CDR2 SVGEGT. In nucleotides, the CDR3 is TGTGCCAGCAGTGATGGGACCGGGGAGTTCTTC. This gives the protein CASSDGTGEFF.